Here is one T cell receptor (beta chain) with its context. Its antigen is unknown. This record comes from a study of identical twins. Study-level points and caveats: A lower insertion count was a feature of abundant cord blood beta clonotypes, with no such feature in memory repertoires. Alpha sequences out of frame and shared by twins had excess low generation probability.

A universal primer binding site was introduced by template switching. The final cDNA contained unique molecular identifiers. Using its own MiXCR run on the 5' RACE reads, TCRdb lists one record per CDR3 protein. The data hold 420,000 or so distinct CDR3 sequences, with around 20% observed a single time. CDR1 and CDR2 (germline): SGHVS, FQNEAQ. V lost 5 bases and J 3 bases, leaving 14 bases between the germline ends. The CDR3 is 15 amino acids. The rearrangement joins TRBV7-8 to TRBJ1-5; D perhaps matches TRBD1 (6 bases). The clonotype originates from a man aged 45-65 years in good health. Sequences were obtained from naive T cells sorted from blood. CDR3 nucleotides: TGTGCCAGCAGCCCCCTTAGGGGGGCCAATCAGCCCCAGCATTTT. Translation gives CASSPLRGANQPQHF.